This T cell receptor beta chain is drawn from a study of response to subunit inactivated influenza vaccine. Study results and limitations: The study's authors posited that every seasonal influenza vaccination enlists few new T cells.

This clonotype turned up a few times. Its target is not known. The CDR3 spans 15 residues. The germline V gene encodes CDR1 SGDLS and CDR2 YYNGEE. V lost 3 bases and J lost 4, with 17 bases in between. MiXCR, run by TCRdb on the RT-PCR reads, gives a single entry per CDR3 protein. This table has 500,000 to 550,000 distinct CDR3 sequences, around 7.9% appearing once. The starting material was PBMCs from blood, obtained about 24 months after vaccination. The chain uses TRBV9 and TRBJ2-7, with D perhaps TRBD1 (6 bases). This sequence was found in a man between 50 and 75 years old who received an inactivated influenza vaccine. The CDR3 sequence is CASSERQAPLYEQYF. The CDR3 DNA sequence: TGTGCCAGCAGCGAAAGACAGGCACCACTTTACGAGCAGTACTTC.